This T cell receptor (beta chain) was sequenced for a study of T cell changes during pregnancy in multiple sclerosis. Method: immunoSEQ multiplex PCR; TCRdb's copy keeps in-frame clones and lacks some. The sample lists 55,000 to 70,000 clones, 91% occurring once. The V gene lost 3 bases and the J gene lost 0 bases, with 15 bases spanning the gap. Germline V gene sequence: CDR1 SGHRS, CDR2 YFSETQ. The CDR3 totals 16 residues. The V gene is TRBV5-1, the J gene TRBJ2-5, with D perhaps TRBD2 (7 bases). The TCR comes from a female donor in good health, enrolled as a control in a pregnancy study. Material: peripheral blood, obtained in the third trimester of pregnancy. In DNA, the CDR3 is TGCGCCAGCAGCTCCCTGACGGGGGGCTACCAAGAGACCCAGTACTTC. Protein product: CASSSLTGGYQETQYF.